This TCR beta chain was sequenced for a study of T cells in Graves' hyperthyroidism and ophthalmopathy. CDR1 is SGHTA and CDR2 is FQGNSA in the germline V gene. The CDR3 loop spans 20 amino acids. Trimming took 7 bases from V and 5 from J; bases not matched to a gene: 18. The diagnostic basis comprised clinical symptoms, serum thyroxine and TRAb, thyroid ultrasound and orbital computed tomography. Researchers took RNA transcripts and amplified the TCR beta CDR3 regions from them. First-round RT-PCR with HTBI primers amplified the TCR CDR3 region. TCRdb re-called the multiplex PCR reads with MiXCR, one entry per CDR3 protein. The table shows more than 500,000 distinct CDR3 sequences, with 15% to 20% occurring only once.

This rearrangement joins TRBV7-2 to TRBJ2-3, with 16 positions matching TRBD2. Input material: blood. This sequence was found in a woman aged 30 to 39 with Graves' ophthalmopathy. The CDR3, as DNA: TGTGCCAGCATCCAAACCCTACCACCGGGACTAGCGGGAGGGCTAGATACGCAGTATTTT. Translating it yields CASIQTLPPGLAGGLDTQYF. The entire variable domain, with the rest obtained from reference TRBV7-2 and TRBJ2-3, is as follows: GAGVSQSPSNKVTEKGKDVELRCDPISGHTALYWYRQSLGQGLEFLIYFQGNSAPDKSGLPSDRFSAERTGGSVSTLTIQRTQQEDSAVYLCASIQTLPPGLAGGLDTQYFGPGTRLTVL.